The 24 T cell receptor beta chains in this list originate from one sample, sequenced in a study of intratumoral heterogeneity in liver cancer. The hepatocellular carcinoma nodule was sampled at distinct, geographically separated regions. Method: immunoSEQ multiplex PCR; TCRdb's copy keeps in-frame clones and lacks some. The table includes about 6,600 clones, about 55% detected once. Specimen: tumor tissue, collected before any cancer treatment. These receptor sequences come from a man aged 65 to 79 with hepatocellular carcinoma.

This clone counts as medium-sized. V and J are TRBV5-6 and TRBJ2-5; possibly TRBD2 for D (7 bases). V was trimmed by 0 bases and J by 4 bases, leaving 16 bases between them. The CDR3 runs 16 residues. Germline CDR1 and CDR2: SGHDT and YYEEEE. CDR3 in amino acids: CASSLGFRGAGETQYF. CDR3 DNA: TGTGCCAGCAGCTTGGGTTTTCGGGGGGCAGGAGAGACCCAGTACTTC.

This clone appeared a single time. Within the sample, other DNA sequences also encode this same CDR3. The chain is built from TRBV6-1 and TRBJ2-7; D unresolved. The CDR3 totals 14 residues. CDR1 and CDR2 (germline): MNHNS, SASEGT. CDR3: CASSELSGSYEQYV. The CDR3 region has the DNA TGTGCCAGCAGTGAGCTCAGTGGGTCCTACGAGCAGTATGTC.

The V call is TRBV12-5, the J call TRBJ1-2; TRBD1 matches at 7 bases. Germline loops: CDR1 LGHNT, CDR2 FRNRAP. The CDR3 contains 14 residues. V trimming: 5 bases; J trimming: 6 bases; junction bases outside the gene matches: 9. Here the CDR3 reads CASGSPGQPDGYTF. DNA for the CDR3: TGTGCTAGTGGTAGTCCGGGACAGCCGGATGGCTACACCTTC.

The chain is built from TRBV5-1 and TRBJ2-5, with TRBD2 identical over 11 bases. The germline CDR1 and CDR2 sequences are SGHRS and YFSETQ. The CDR3 length is 17 residues. After removal of 1 base from V and 5 bases from J, the junction contained 10 bases not matched to a gene. The CDR3 sequence: CASSLTRASGGSETQYF. For the CDR3, the DNA is TGCGCCAGCAGCTTGACTCGTGCTAGCGGGGGGAGTGAGACCCAGTACTTC.

This sequence joins TRBV6-5 and TRBJ1-5; TRBD1 might be the D (5 bases). The germline V gene encodes CDR1 MNHEY and CDR2 SVGAGI. V lost 2 bases, J lost 5 bases, and 13 bases lay in between. The CDR3 consists of 15 residues. CDR3 region: CASSYGRTKDQPQHF. DNA of the CDR3: TGTGCCAGCAGTTACGGCAGGACAAAAGATCAGCCCCAGCATTTT.

This clone is medium-sized (0.01 to 0.1%) by share. The V call is TRBV5-1, the J call TRBJ2-2, with 8 bases identical to TRBD1. The CDR3 consists of 16 residues. Germline CDR1 SGHRS, CDR2 YFSETQ. V trimming: 4 bases; J trimming: 1 base; junction bases outside the gene matches: 6. The DNA for the CDR3 is TGCGCCAGCAGCATCACCGGGACAGGGAACACCGGGGAGCTGTTTTTT. It encodes CASSITGTGNTGELFF.

The chain carries TRBV24-1 and TRBJ2-1; 8 positions match TRBD1. The ends lost 6 bases at V and 7 bases at J; junction bases unmatched: 10. CDR3 length: 15 amino acids. Germline CDR1 and CDR2: KGHDR and SFDVKD. CDR3 protein: CATSRTGQPGNEQFF. The CDR3 nucleotides are TGTGCCACCAGTAGGACAGGGCAACCGGGGAATGAGCAGTTCTTC.

V gene TRBV5-6 combines with J gene TRBJ1-1; 7 nucleotides agree with TRBD1. Germline V gives CDR1 SGHDT, CDR2 YYEEEE. V was pared by 1 base and J by 11 bases, with 5 bases of the junction left unmatched. The CDR3 length is 12 residues. In nucleotides, the CDR3 is TGTGCCAGCAGCTTGAGACAGGGTGACGCTTTCTTT. Its protein product is CASSLRQGDAFF.

The chain has TRBV6-5 and TRBJ2-1; D is ambiguous. Trimming cost V 4 bases and J 9 bases, with 13 bases left between them. This CDR3 spans 13 amino acids. Per the germline V gene, CDR1 is MNHEY and CDR2 is SVGAGI. CDR3 DNA: TGTGCCAGCAGTTCAACTGGAAATGGTGAGCAGTTCTTC. It codes for CASSSTGNGEQFF.

In this sample, this clone is medium-sized. The V and J genes are TRBV2 and TRBJ2-1, with D unresolved. V was clipped by 8 bases and J by 9 bases, with 11 bases between them. The CDR3 extends over 11 amino acids. The germline V gene has CDR1 SNHLY and CDR2 FYNNEI. CDR3 residues: CASFSFPEQFF. The CDR3 coding sequence is TGTGCCAGCTTTAGCTTTCCTGAGCAGTTCTTC.

This clone is medium-sized by share. This chain connects TRBV10-1 to TRBJ1-5; D uncertain. The CDR3 covers 15 residues. Germline CDR1 WNHNN, CDR2 SYGVQD (reference sequence). V shed 3 bases and J shed 3 bases, with 12 bases lying between them. The CDR3 loop is CASSDRSIDNQPQHF. DNA of the CDR3: TGCGCCAGCAGTGACAGGAGTATCGACAATCAGCCCCAGCATTTT.

The chain links TRBV27 to TRBJ1-1; 7 bases match TRBD1. This CDR3 spans 13 amino acids. V lost 6 bases, J lost 10 bases, and 11 bases stayed unmatched. The germline V gene has CDR1 MNHEY and CDR2 SMNVEV (reference sequence). CDR3 sequence: CASRSQGVIGAFF. DNA of the CDR3: TGTGCCAGCAGAAGCCAGGGGGTTATCGGAGCTTTCTTT.

J is TRBJ1-6 and V is TRBV28; D is possibly TRBD1 (6 bases). The CDR3 runs 15 residues. Germline lookup yields CDR1 MDHEN and CDR2 SYDVKM. V was trimmed by 6 bases and J by 10 bases, leaving 19 bases between them. The CDR3 loop is CASRHRAPGSSPLHF. Written as DNA, the CDR3 is TGTGCCAGCAGACACAGGGCCCCAGGTTCCTCACCCCTCCACTTT.

This clone counts as medium-sized (0.01 to 0.1%). V usage is TRBV7-6 and J usage is TRBJ1-2; unclear D gene. This CDR3 has 14 amino acids. The germline V gene has CDR1 SGHVS and CDR2 FNYEAQ. Trimming shortened V by 5 bases and J by 2 bases, and 12 bases separated the two germline ends. CDR3 bases: TGTGCCAGCAGCCCGACGCACGAGAACTATGGCTACACCTTC. Its protein is CASSPTHENYGYTF.

This clone was counted a few times. The V and J genes are TRBV28 and TRBJ1-6; D remains unclear. Trimming left V 3 bases short and J 14 bases short, with 8 bases between. CDR3 length equals 11 residues. In germline, CDR1 is MDHEN, CDR2 SYDVKM. The CDR3 coding sequence is TGTGCCAGCAGTTTTGCGTCCACCCTCCACTTT. Amino acids: CASSFASTLHF. The full variable domain, completed using reference TRBV28 and TRBJ1-6, is DVKVTQSSRYLVKRTGEKVFLECVQDMDHENMFWYRQDPGLGLRLIYFSYDVKMKEKGDIPEGYSVSREKKERFSLILESASTNQTSMYLCASSFASTLHFGNGTRLTVT.

This clone is deemed medium-sized (0.01 to 0.1%). The V gene is TRBV9, the J gene TRBJ1-2; D remains ambiguous. The germline V and J ends were trimmed by 0 bases and 3 bases, with 3 bases remaining between them. The CDR3 sequence is 12 residues long. Looked up from germline, CDR1 is SGDLS and CDR2 is YYNGEE. The CDR3 DNA reads TGTGCCAGCAGCGTAGGAGACTATGGCTACACCTTC. It specifies CASSVGDYGYTF.

The CDR3 loop reads CASGPGLGNTIYF. The CDR3 nucleotides are TGTGCTAGTGGCCCAGGTCTCGGAAACACCATATATTTT. The chain couples TRBV12-5 to TRBJ1-3; D gene ambiguous. This CDR3 has 13 residues. From germline, CDR1 is LGHNT and CDR2 FRNRAP. Deletions cut 6 bases from V and 4 bases from J, with 10 bases between.

V and J are TRBV7-2 and TRBJ2-5; 8 nucleotides match TRBD2. The CDR3 has 15 residues. J gave up 2 bases and V 3 bases, and 5 bases lay outside the gene matches. Germline CDR1 and CDR2: SGHTA and FQGNSA. The CDR3 DNA follows: TGTGCCAGCAGCTTCCAGCGGGGGAATCAAGAGACCCAGTACTTC. Encoded protein: CASSFQRGNQETQYF.

The chain carries TRBV7-2 and TRBJ1-5, with TRBD1 as a possible D gene (6 bases). The CDR3 loop spans 15 amino acids. Per germline, CDR1 SGHTA and CDR2 FQGNSA. Trimming stripped 1 base from V and 1 base from J, with 8 bases between. CDR3 loop: CASSLGGASNQPQHF. CDR3 sequence (DNA): TGTGCCAGCAGCTTAGGGGGGGCAAGCAATCAGCCCCAGCATTTT.

By sample share, this clone is medium-sized (0.01 to 0.1%). Other nucleotide sequences in the sample specify the same CDR3. The CDR3 loop is CASSTTGNTEAFF. DNA of the CDR3: TGTGCCAGTAGTACGACAGGGAACACTGAAGCTTTCTTT. The chain carries TRBV19 and TRBJ1-1; possible D gene TRBD1, 6 bases. The V end lost 4 bases, the J end lost 1 base, and 7 bases lay between the germline ends. Looked up from germline, CDR1 is LNHDA and CDR2 is SQIVND (reference sequence). The CDR3 contains 13 residues.

The CDR3 sequence is CASSSPGVYTGELFF. The CDR3 DNA reads TGTGCCAGCAGCTCCCCGGGGGTTTACACCGGGGAGCTGTTTTTT. The rearrangement joins TRBV7-6 to TRBJ2-2; weak D call: TRBD2 (6 bases). This CDR3 is built from 15 residues. Trimming removed 4 bases from V and 3 bases from J, with 12 bases in between. Germline loops: CDR1 SGHVS, CDR2 FNYEAQ.

This chain connects TRBV6-6 to TRBJ2-2; D is uncertain. Trimming took 2 bases from V and 6 from J, leaving 4 bases between them. The V gene's germline CDR1 is MNHNY and CDR2 SVGAGI (reference sequence). The CDR3 is 12 amino acids. Here the CDR3 DNA reads TGTGCCAGCAGTTACCCTGCCGGGGAGCTGTTTTTT. Translation: CASSYPAGELFF.

The chain uses TRBV6-5 and TRBJ2-1, with D maybe TRBD1 (6 bases). Trimming left V 8 bases short and J 3 bases short, with 11 bases between. The CDR3 consists of 13 residues. Per germline, CDR1 MNHEY and CDR2 SVGAGI. DNA for the CDR3: TGTGCCAGCGGGACAACCTACTACAATGAGCAGTTCTTC. This codes for CASGTTYYNEQFF.

The rearrangement uses TRBV5-1 and TRBJ1-4; D perhaps matches TRBD1 (6 bases). The germline CDR1 and CDR2 sequences are SGHRS and YFSETQ. This CDR3 comprises 16 residues. The V gene lost 4 bases and the J gene lost 4 bases, with 17 bases spanning the gap. The CDR3 spells CASSVGHTGGNEKLFF. CDR3 nucleotide sequence: TGCGCCAGCAGCGTGGGACATACCGGTGGTAATGAAAAACTGTTTTTT.